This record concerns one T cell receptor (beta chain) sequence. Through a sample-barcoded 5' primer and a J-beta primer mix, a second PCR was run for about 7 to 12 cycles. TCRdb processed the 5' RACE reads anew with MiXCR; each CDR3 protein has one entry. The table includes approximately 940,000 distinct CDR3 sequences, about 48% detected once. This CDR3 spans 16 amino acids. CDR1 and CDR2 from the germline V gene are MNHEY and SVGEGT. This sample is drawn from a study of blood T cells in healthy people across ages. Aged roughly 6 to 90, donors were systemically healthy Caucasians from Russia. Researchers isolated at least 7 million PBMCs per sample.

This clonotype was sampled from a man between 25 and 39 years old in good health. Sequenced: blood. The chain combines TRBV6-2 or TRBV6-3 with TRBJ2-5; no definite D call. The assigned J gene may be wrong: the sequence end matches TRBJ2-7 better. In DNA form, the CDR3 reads TGTGCCAGCAGAAACGAATTTCTGGGCCCAACCTACGAGCAGTACTTC. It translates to CASRNEFLGPTYEQYF.